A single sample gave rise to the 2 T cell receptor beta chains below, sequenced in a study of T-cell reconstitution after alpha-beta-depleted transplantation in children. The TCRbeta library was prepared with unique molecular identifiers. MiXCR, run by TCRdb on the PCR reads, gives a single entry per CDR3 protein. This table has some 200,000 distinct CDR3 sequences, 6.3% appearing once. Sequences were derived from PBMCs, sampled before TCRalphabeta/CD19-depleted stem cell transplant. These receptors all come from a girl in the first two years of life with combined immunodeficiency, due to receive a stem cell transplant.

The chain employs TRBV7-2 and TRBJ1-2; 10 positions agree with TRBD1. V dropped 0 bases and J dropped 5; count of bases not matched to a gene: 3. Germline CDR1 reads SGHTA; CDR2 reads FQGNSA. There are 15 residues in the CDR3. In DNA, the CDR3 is TGTGCCAGCAGCTTAGCCGGGACAGGGGCTTATGGCTACACCTTC. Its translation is CASSLAGTGAYGYTF. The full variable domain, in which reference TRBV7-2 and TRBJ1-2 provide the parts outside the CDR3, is GAGVSQSPSNKVTEKGKDVELRCDPISGHTALYWYRQSLGQGLEFLIYFQGNSAPDKSGLPSDRFSAERTGGSVSTLTIQRTQQEDSAVYLCASSLAGTGAYGYTFGSGTRLTVV.

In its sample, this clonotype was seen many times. The CDR3 nucleotides read TGCGCCAGCAGCACTCTAGCGGGGGCCTACACAGATACGCAGTATTTT. This codes for CASSTLAGAYTDTQYF. The V gene is TRBV5-1, the J gene TRBJ2-3; 10 nucleotides agree with TRBD2. The germline gives CDR1 SGHRS, CDR2 YFSETQ. Germline trimming cut 4 bases from V and 2 bases from J; bases unmatched to any gene: 7. The CDR3 loop spans 16 amino acids. The variable domain in full, completed from reference TRBV5-1 and TRBJ2-3, reads KAGVTQTPRYLIKTRGQQVTLSCSPISGHRSVSWYQQTPGQGLQFLFEYFSETQRNKGNFPGRFSGRQFSNSRSEMNVSTLELGDSALYLCASSTLAGAYTDTQYFGPGTRLTVL.